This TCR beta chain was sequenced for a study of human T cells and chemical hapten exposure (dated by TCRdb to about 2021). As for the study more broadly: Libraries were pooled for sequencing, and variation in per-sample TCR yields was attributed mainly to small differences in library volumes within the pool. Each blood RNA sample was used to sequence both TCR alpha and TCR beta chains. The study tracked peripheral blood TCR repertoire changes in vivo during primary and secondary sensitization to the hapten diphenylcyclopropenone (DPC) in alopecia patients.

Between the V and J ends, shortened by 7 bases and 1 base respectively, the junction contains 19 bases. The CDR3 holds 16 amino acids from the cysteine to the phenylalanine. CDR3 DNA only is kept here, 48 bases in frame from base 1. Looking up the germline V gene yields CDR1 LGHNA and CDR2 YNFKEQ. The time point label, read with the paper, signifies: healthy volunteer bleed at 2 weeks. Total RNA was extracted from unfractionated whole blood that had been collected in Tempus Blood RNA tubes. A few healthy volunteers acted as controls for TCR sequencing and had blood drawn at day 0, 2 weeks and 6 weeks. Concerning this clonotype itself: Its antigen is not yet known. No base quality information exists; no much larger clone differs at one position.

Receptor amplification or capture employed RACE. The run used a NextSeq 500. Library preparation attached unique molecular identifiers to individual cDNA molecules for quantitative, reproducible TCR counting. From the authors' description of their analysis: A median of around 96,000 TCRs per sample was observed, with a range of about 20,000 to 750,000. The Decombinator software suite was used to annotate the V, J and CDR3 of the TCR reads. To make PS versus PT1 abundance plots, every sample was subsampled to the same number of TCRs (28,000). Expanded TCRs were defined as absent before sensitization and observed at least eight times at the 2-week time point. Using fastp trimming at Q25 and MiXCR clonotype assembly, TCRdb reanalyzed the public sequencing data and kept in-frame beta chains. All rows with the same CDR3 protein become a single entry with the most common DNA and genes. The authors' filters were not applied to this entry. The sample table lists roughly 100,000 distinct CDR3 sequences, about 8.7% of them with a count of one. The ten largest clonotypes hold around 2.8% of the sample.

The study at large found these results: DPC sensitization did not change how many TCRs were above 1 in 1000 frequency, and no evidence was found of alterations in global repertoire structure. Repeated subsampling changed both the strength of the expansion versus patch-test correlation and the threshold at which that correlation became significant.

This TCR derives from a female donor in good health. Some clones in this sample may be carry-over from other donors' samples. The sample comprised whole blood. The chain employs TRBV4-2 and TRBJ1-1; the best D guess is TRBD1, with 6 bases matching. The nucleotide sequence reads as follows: TGTGCCAGCACCGAGATGGGGACACGCGCGAACACTGAAGCTTTCTTT. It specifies CASTEMGTRANTEAFF.